This T cell receptor (beta chain) was profiled in a study of OX40 agonist ivuxolimab in advanced cancers. The wider study: Given to patients was ivuxolimab, an agonistic anti-OX40 (CD134) antibody. Ivuxolimab was administered intravenously to patients at 0.01 to 10 mg/kg every 2 weeks. Study results and limitations: Partial responders receiving 0.1-3.0 mg/kg showed among the lowest clonal expansion. With doses of 0.1 to 3.0 mg/kg, CD4+ and CD8+ blood T cells had undergone clonal expansion by week 6.

Sequencing used immunoSEQ multiplex PCR; TCRdb keeps in-frame clones, though not all of them. The sample holds around 66,000 clones; about 85% are singletons and the top ten take roughly 4%. The CDR3 extends over 15 amino acids. Germline values: CDR1 MNHEY, CDR2 SVGAGI. Trimming took off 5 bases at V and 4 bases at J, with 16 bases between the two ends. There are a few counts of this clone. What it recognizes is unknown. V usage is TRBV6-5 and J usage is TRBJ2-3; either TRBD1 or TRBD2 may supply D (5 bases each). The TCR was taken from an adult with an advanced solid tumor such as melanoma, head and neck, liver or kidney cancer. Specimen: CD4+ or CD8+ T cells sorted from blood, collected in a trial of the OX40 agonist ivuxolimab. Written as DNA, the CDR3 is TGTGCCAGCAGTCAATCGAGGGGTCGGGCAGATACGCAGTATTTT. This translates into CASSQSRGRADTQYF.